A single sample is the source of the 28 T cell receptor beta chains below, sequenced in a study of T cells after yellow fever vaccination. Each CDR3 protein gets one entry after TCRdb re-called the 5' RACE reads with MiXCR. Here the sample spans roughly 50,000 distinct CDR3 sequences, 7% to 8.5% being singletons. The material sequenced was CD8+ T cells sorted from PBMCs, taken around 15 days after the first yellow fever vaccination. These receptors all stem from a man aged 18 to 30 who received the YFV17D yellow fever vaccine.

The sample holds many counts of this clonotype. The chain combines TRBV6-1 with TRBJ2-2, with D unclear. V was cut by 4 bases and J by 8 bases, with 14 bases left in between. The CDR3 sequence is 14 residues long. CDR1 and CDR2 (germline): MNHNS, SASEGT. CDR3 in DNA: TGTGCCAGCAGTGGGTTAAGCCGCAGTGGGGAGCTGTTTTTT. Protein product: CASSGLSRSGELFF.

This clonotype was observed many times. The V call is TRBV5-1, the J call TRBJ1-2; 8 positions agree with TRBD1. The CDR3 contains 16 residues. J gave up 4 bases and V 0 bases, and 8 bases lay outside the gene matches. Germline V lookup: CDR1 SGHRS, CDR2 YFSETQ. CDR3 coding DNA: TGCGCCAGCAGCTTGGAGACAGGGGTCGGAGGCTATGGCTACACCTTC. Protein product: CASSLETGVGGYGYTF. The whole variable domain, remainder taken from reference TRBV5-1 and TRBJ1-2, is KAGVTQTPRYLIKTRGQQVTLSCSPISGHRSVSWYQQTPGQGLQFLFEYFSETQRNKGNFPGRFSGRQFSNSRSEMNVSTLELGDSALYLCASSLETGVGGYGYTFGSGTRLTVV.

This chain joins TRBV7-9 and TRBJ2-7, with D perhaps matching TRBD2 (6 bases). V dropped 8 bases and J dropped 3 bases, with 20 bases sitting between them. This CDR3 is built from 15 residues. Germline V gene lookup returns CDR1 SEHNR and CDR2 FQNEAQ (reference sequence). The CDR3 spells CASLMTGGSNYEQYF. Written as DNA, the CDR3 is TGTGCCAGCCTTATGACCGGGGGATCGAACTACGAGCAGTACTTC.

This clonotype occurred many times. V and J are TRBV5-6 and TRBJ2-7; a possible D gene is TRBD2 (7 bases). Germline loops: CDR1 SGHDT, CDR2 YYEEEE. The CDR3 has 17 residues. The V end lost 4 bases, the J end lost 3 bases, and 23 bases lay between the germline ends. The CDR3 DNA reads TGTGCCAGCAGCCCAATGCCCCAGGACAGCGGGATCTACGAGCAGTACTTC. It encodes CASSPMPQDSGIYEQYF.

There are many counts of this clonotype. The chain uses TRBV7-2 and TRBJ2-3, with 13 bases fitting TRBD2. Germline assignment: CDR1 SGHTA and CDR2 FQGNSA. The ends lost 6 bases at V and 3 bases at J; junction bases unmatched: 3. The CDR3 covers 15 residues. The CDR3 loop is CASRGLAGNTDTQYF. In DNA form, the CDR3 reads TGTGCCAGCAGGGGACTAGCGGGGAATACAGATACGCAGTATTTT.

In this sample, this clonotype turned up a few times. The genes are TRBV7-2 and TRBJ2-7, with D perhaps assigned TRBD1 or TRBD2 (5 bases each). The CDR3 runs 14 residues. Germline V gene sequence: CDR1 SGHTA, CDR2 FQGNSA. V lost 5 bases, J lost 7 bases, and 18 bases lay in between. For the CDR3, the DNA is TGTGCCAGCAGCCTAGGGACGGCCGTTGGAGAGCAGTACTTC. It translates to CASSLGTAVGEQYF.

On this clonotype: A much more abundant neighbour one base away suggests this may be a read error. CDR3 bases: TGCAGTGCAACGAACAGGGGGAGGAATGAGCAGTTCTTC. The encoded protein is CSATNRGRNEQFF. The chain has TRBV20-1 and TRBJ2-1; TRBD1 agrees at 8 bases. The ends lost 6 bases at V and 7 bases at J; junction bases unmatched: 8. The CDR3 loop spans 13 amino acids. CDR1 DFQATT and CDR2 SNEGSKA come from the germline V gene (reference sequence).

In its sample, this clonotype was seen many times. The chain links TRBV14 to TRBJ1-2; 7 nucleotides agree with TRBD1. This CDR3 has 13 amino acids. V gave up 3 bases and J gave up 2 bases; unmatched junction bases: 0. Germline CDR1 is SGHDN and CDR2 is FVKESK. The CDR3 loop is CASSQTGNYGYTF. The DNA of the CDR3 is TGTGCCAGCAGCCAGACAGGGAACTATGGCTACACCTTC.

This clonotype occurred many times. V usage is TRBV20-1 and J usage is TRBJ2-3, with 9 positions matching TRBD2. The J segment lost 0 bases and the V segment lost 0 bases, leaving 10 bases of the junction unmatched. This CDR3 spans 18 amino acids. Germline assignment: CDR1 DFQATT and CDR2 SNEGSKA (reference sequence). CDR3 protein: CSAREITSGGLSTDTQYF. CDR3 DNA sequence: TGCAGTGCTAGAGAAATTACCAGCGGGGGGCTGAGCACAGATACGCAGTATTTT.

This clonotype occurred many times. The chain has TRBV4-1 and TRBJ1-1; no reliable D call. Trimming shortened V by 1 base and J by 3 bases, and 6 bases separated the two germline ends. CDR1 is MGHRA and CDR2 is YSYEKL in the germline V gene. This CDR3 comprises 13 residues. Here the CDR3 reads CASSQGEDTEAFF. The CDR3 nucleotides are TGCGCCAGCAGCCAAGGGGAGGACACTGAAGCTTTCTTT.

This clonotype was counted at least ten times. The chain has TRBV9 and TRBJ2-1; D call uncertain. Germline CDR1 SGDLS, CDR2 YYNGEE. V lost 0 bases to trimming and J lost 3 bases, with 10 bases between them. The CDR3 totals 15 residues. The CDR3 sequence is CASSVEDSIYNEQFF. DNA of the CDR3: TGTGCCAGCAGCGTAGAGGATAGCATCTACAATGAGCAGTTCTTC.

Ten or more counts support this clonotype. The chain uses TRBV5-6 and TRBJ1-1, with a possible D match to TRBD1 (5 bases). V lost 6 bases, J lost 1 base, and 13 bases lay in between. The CDR3 runs 14 residues. Germline V gene data show CDR1 as SGHDT and CDR2 as YYEEEE. Here the CDR3 DNA reads TGTGCCAGCAAAAATTGGGGGGAGAACACTGAAGCTTTCTTT. Protein product: CASKNWGENTEAFF.

This clonotype occurred a few times. The chain recombines TRBV5-1 with TRBJ2-1, with TRBD2 identical over 11 bases. Germline CDR1 is SGHRS and CDR2 is YFSETQ. The CDR3 totals 15 residues. V was clipped by 9 bases and J by 4 bases; unmatched bases: 9. CDR3 residues: CATTLAGGRYNEQFF. In DNA form, the CDR3 reads TGCGCCACCACATTAGCGGGGGGGCGATACAATGAGCAGTTCTTC.

This clonotype was recorded many times. This rearrangement joins TRBV20-1 to TRBJ2-7; the D is unclear. This CDR3 is built from 10 residues. The ends were cut back, 3 bases at V and 4 bases at J, with 4 bases in the middle. The germline gives CDR1 DFQATT, CDR2 SNEGSKA (reference sequence). The CDR3 DNA reads as TGCAGTGCTAGTTGGTACGAGCAGTACGTC. This gives the protein CSASWYEQYV.

This clonotype was recorded many times. This chain links TRBV4-1 with TRBJ2-3, with 8 bases lining up with TRBD2. Germline values: CDR1 MGHRA, CDR2 YSYEKL. V was pared by 8 bases and J by 4 bases, with 14 bases of the junction left unmatched. This CDR3 has 16 residues. CDR3 sequence: CASSGAGGQGPDTQYF. In DNA form, the CDR3 reads TGCGCCAGCTCAGGGGCGGGGGGCCAAGGACCAGATACGCAGTATTTT.

This clonotype was seen many times. The gene calls are TRBV10-3 and TRBJ2-1; 8 bases fit TRBD1. Germline loops: CDR1 ENHRY, CDR2 SYGVKD. CDR3 length: 17 residues. With V trimmed by 0 bases and J by 4 bases, 8 bases remained unmatched. The CDR3 is CAISESGAGGWYNEQFF. In DNA form, the CDR3 reads TGTGCCATCAGTGAGTCGGGTGCAGGGGGCTGGTACAATGAGCAGTTCTTC.

In this sample, this clonotype turned up many times. The gene calls are TRBV12-3 or TRBV12-4 and TRBJ1-1; the D gene is possibly TRBD1 (5 bases). The CDR3 length is 15 residues. Trimming stripped 11 bases from V and 4 bases from J, with 23 bases between. The chain's CDR3 is CACDRQGKFGTEAFF. DNA for the CDR3: TGTGCCTGCGACCGGCAGGGTAAGTTTGGCACTGAAGCTTTCTTT.

This clonotype showed up many times. Here the CDR3 DNA reads TGTGCCAGCAGACCGGGTCTCAGCTCTGGAAACACCATATATTTT. Translated, it gives CASRPGLSSGNTIYF. The chain links TRBV6-5 to TRBJ1-3, with no clear D. The CDR3 spans 15 residues. The V end lost 6 bases, the J end lost 0 bases, and 12 bases lay between the germline ends. Germline CDR1 MNHEY, CDR2 SVGAGI.

This clonotype was recorded at least ten times. The J gene is TRBJ1-5, the V gene TRBV12-3 or TRBV12-4; TRBD1 might be the D (5 bases). With 6 bases removed from V and 0 bases from J, the gap between germline ends came to 9 bases. The CDR3 is made up of 14 amino acids. Here the CDR3 DNA reads TGTGCCAGCAGCCAGGGATTTAGCAATCAGCCCCAGCATTTT. It encodes CASSQGFSNQPQHF.

Many counts were recorded for this clonotype. V and J are TRBV6-2 or TRBV6-3 and TRBJ2-7; D possibly matches TRBD1 or TRBD2 (5 bases each). This CDR3 spans 13 amino acids. Germline assignment: CDR1 MNHEY and CDR2 SVGEGT. Trimming left V 6 bases short and J 3 bases short, with 12 bases between. The CDR3: CASSRGTVYEQYF. The CDR3 region has the DNA TGTGCCAGCAGCAGAGGGACGGTCTACGAGCAGTACTTC.

This clonotype has at least ten counts. This chain joins TRBV7-9 and TRBJ2-1; the match to TRBD2 covers 9 bases. Losses at the gene ends were 4 bases for V and 0 bases for J; bases not matched to a gene: 19. The CDR3 covers 21 residues. CDR1 SEHNR and CDR2 FQNEAQ come from the germline V gene (reference sequence). CDR3: CASSSGVFGGGGWSSYNEQFF. Here the CDR3 DNA reads TGTGCCAGCAGCTCCGGGGTGTTTGGCGGGGGGGGCTGGAGCTCCTACAATGAGCAGTTCTTC. Based on the CDR3 plus reference TRBV7-9 and TRBJ2-1, the full variable domain is DTGVSQNPRHKITKRGQNVTFRCDPISEHNRLYWYRQTLGQGPEFLTYFQNEAQLEKSRLLSDRFSAERPKGSFSTLEIQRTEQGDSAMYLCASSSGVFGGGGWSSYNEQFFGPGTRLTVL.

This clonotype was detected many times. The V and J genes are TRBV5-1 and TRBJ2-1; TRBD1 matches at 10 bases. The germline gives CDR1 SGHRS, CDR2 YFSETQ. This CDR3 has 14 residues. The trim removed 0 bases at V and 7 bases at J, leaving 1 base unmatched. The CDR3 sequence is CASSLGQGANEQFF. The CDR3 nucleotides read TGCGCCAGCAGCTTGGGACAGGGGGCGAATGAGCAGTTCTTC.

This clonotype occurred many times. The chain carries TRBV28 and TRBJ2-4, with 8 bases matching TRBD2. Trimming at V came to 5 bases and at J to 6 bases, leaving 9 bases not matched to a gene. The CDR3 is 15 amino acids. Germline V gives CDR1 MDHEN, CDR2 SYDVKM. The CDR3 DNA reads as TGTGCCAGCAGTGCCCCAGCGGGGGCCCCAAACATTCAGTACTTC. It encodes CASSAPAGAPNIQYF.

There are many counts of this clonotype. This chain joins TRBV6-1 and TRBJ2-7; D is possibly TRBD1 (6 bases). The CDR3 sequence is 15 residues long. The ends were cut back, 1 base at V and 2 bases at J, with 12 bases in the middle. CDR1 and CDR2 (germline): MNHNS, SASEGT. DNA for the CDR3: TGTGCCAGCAGTGAAGAGGCGACAGGCCCCTACGAGCAGTACGTC. Its translation is CASSEEATGPYEQYV.

This clonotype was detected many times. The chain has TRBV25-1 and TRBJ1-5, with D perhaps TRBD1 (6 bases). Between the trimmed V and J ends, which lost 6 bases and 6 bases, there was a span of 15 bases. CDR1 and CDR2 (germline): MGHDK, SYGVNS. The length of the CDR3 is 14 residues. The CDR3 nucleotides are TGTGCCAGCAGCACTCGGGGGGCTGCTCAGCCCCAGCATTTT. It is translated as CASSTRGAAQPQHF.

This clonotype was picked up many times. The chain uses TRBV4-1 and TRBJ2-5; TRBD2 is a possible D gene (5 bases). The germline V and J ends were trimmed by 2 bases and 4 bases, with 11 bases remaining between them. From germline, CDR1 is MGHRA and CDR2 YSYEKL. This CDR3 has 14 residues. DNA of the CDR3: TGCGCCAGCAGCCAATTCGTCAGCGGAGAGACCCAGTACTTC. Translating it yields CASSQFVSGETQYF.

This clonotype was counted many times. V usage is TRBV6-4 and J usage is TRBJ2-1; 7 nucleotides agree with TRBD1. In germline, CDR1 is MRHNA, CDR2 SNTAGT. Germline trimming cut 5 bases from V and 4 bases from J; bases unmatched to any gene: 5. The CDR3 is 14 amino acids. CDR3 region: CASSPTGDYNEQFF. CDR3 DNA: TGTGCCAGCAGTCCCACAGGGGATTACAATGAGCAGTTCTTC.

This clonotype was counted at least ten times. V usage is TRBV9 and J usage is TRBJ2-3, with a possible D match to TRBD1 (5 bases). V lost 1 base and J lost 2, with 8 bases in between. CDR1 is SGDLS and CDR2 is YYNGEE in the germline V gene. This CDR3 has 14 amino acids. The CDR3 loop is CASSVTGYTDTQYF. In DNA, the CDR3 is TGTGCCAGCAGCGTAACAGGCTACACAGATACGCAGTATTTT.